Each of the 9 T cell receptor beta chains below was sequenced from the same sample in a study of blood T cell repertoires in COVID-19. Libraries were prepared by immunoSEQ multiplex PCR; TCRdb keeps only in-frame clonotypes and omits some of them. The sample includes fewer than 55,000 clones, roughly 88% seen only once; the top ten take 2% to 2.5%. Sequenced: peripheral blood. These receptor sequences come from a woman in her fifties or sixties with acute or convalescent COVID-19.

The chain carries TRBV4-1 and TRBJ1-2, with 11 bases matching TRBD1. The J segment lost 2 bases and the V segment lost 0 bases, leaving 14 bases of the junction unmatched. The CDR3 covers 20 residues. Germline V gene sequence: CDR1 MGHRA, CDR2 YSYEKL. The CDR3 nucleotides are TGCGCCAGCAGCCAAGAATTGAGAATCGGACAGGGGGCAGTGAACTATGGCTACACCTTC. Amino acids: CASSQELRIGQGAVNYGYTF.

The rearrangement joins TRBV30 to TRBJ1-5; perhaps TRBD1 as D (6 bases). V was shortened by 0 bases and J by 2 bases, with 20 bases between the two germline ends. Germline V gene sequence: CDR1 GTSNPN, CDR2 SVGIG (reference sequence). This CDR3 has 18 amino acids. For the CDR3, the DNA is TGTGCCTGGAGTGTACAGCAGGGGAGAGAAAAGGGCAATCAGCCCCAGCATTTT. Its protein product is CAWSVQQGREKGNQPQHF.

This clone counts as medium-sized. The J gene is TRBJ2-3, the V gene TRBV11-2; 11 bases agree with TRBD2. The CDR3 sequence is 15 residues long. Germline V gene lookup returns CDR1 SGHAT and CDR2 FQNNGV. The V segment lost 5 bases and the J segment 11 bases; nucleotides outside the gene matches: 12. The CDR3, as DNA: TGTGCCAGCAGCCTCACTAGCGGGGGCATTTTCGGGCAGTATTTT. This encodes CASSLTSGGIFGQYF.

This chain uses TRBV6-5 with TRBJ1-1, with D maybe TRBD1 (6 bases). Germline V gives CDR1 MNHEY, CDR2 SVGAGI. V lost 8 bases, J lost 1 base, and 11 bases lay in between. The CDR3 has 13 amino acids. DNA of the CDR3: TGTGCCAGCGTGGGGGCCGGGAACACTGAAGCTTTCTTT. Its protein is CASVGAGNTEAFF.

This clone came up once. The chain combines TRBV18 with TRBJ1-2; 9 bases map to TRBD1. Germline V gives CDR1 KGHSH, CDR2 LQKENI. The ends lost 1 base at V and 4 bases at J; junction bases unmatched: 10. The CDR3 totals 17 residues. CDR3 bases: TGTGCCAGCTCACCACGGATACAGGGGGCAGGAGGCTATGGCTACACCTTC. It encodes CASSPRIQGAGGYGYTF.

V and J are TRBV28 and TRBJ1-5, with TRBD1 identical over 10 bases. The CDR3 covers 16 residues. The germline gives CDR1 MDHEN, CDR2 SYDVKM. Unmatched junction bases numbered 2, after V lost 2 bases and J lost 1 base. The CDR3 DNA is TGTGCCAGCAGTTTAGGGGACAGGGGAAGCAATCAGCCCCAGCATTTT. This translates into CASSLGDRGSNQPQHF. The variable domain in full, completed from reference TRBV28 and TRBJ1-5, reads DVKVTQSSRYLVKRTGEKVFLECVQDMDHENMFWYRQDPGLGLRLIYFSYDVKMKEKGDIPEGYSVSREKKERFSLILESASTNQTSMYLCASSLGDRGSNQPQHFGDGTRLSIL.

The rearrangement links TRBV6-2 or TRBV6-3 to TRBJ2-7; tentatively, D is TRBD1 (5 bases). This CDR3 is built from 13 residues. Germline values: CDR1 MNHEY, CDR2 SVGEGT. The ends were cut back, 0 bases at V and 3 bases at J, with 6 bases in the middle. The CDR3 bases are TGTGCCAGCAGTTACTCCGACAGCTACGAGCAGTACTTC. The encoded protein is CASSYSDSYEQYF.

The chain employs TRBV19 and TRBJ1-5, with D tentatively TRBD1 (5 bases). CDR3 size: 16 residues. Trimming shortened V by 5 bases and J by 0 bases, and 14 bases separated the two germline ends. In germline, CDR1 is LNHDA, CDR2 SQIVND (reference sequence). CDR3 coding DNA: TGTGCCAGTAGTCCCTTGACAGAATATAGCAATCAGCCCCAGCATTTT. Its translation is CASSPLTEYSNQPQHF.

The chain is built from TRBV7-9 and TRBJ1-2; a possible D gene is TRBD1 (5 bases). This CDR3 has 14 residues. From germline, CDR1 is SEHNR and CDR2 FQNEAQ (reference sequence). V was trimmed by 4 bases and J by 7 bases, leaving 16 bases between them. The CDR3 nucleotides read TGTGCCAGCAGCTGGGGCGACTCAGGGCTTGGCTACACCTTC. The encoded protein is CASSWGDSGLGYTF.